This T cell receptor (beta chain) was recovered during a study of blood T cell repertoires in COVID-19. Study in general: Italy, Spain and the United States were the sources of the convalescent and acute COVID-19 samples. PBMCs, B-cell-depleted T cells, or T cells were the source of the cDNA or gDNA that made up the material.

Original data processing: Reference gene primer amplification in the assay estimated nucleated cell counts. Measured with immunoSEQ multiplex PCR; TCRdb has only the in-frame clones, and not every one. The V and J calls and clone size come from that table; D and trimming were worked out from the DNA. The sample lists over 300,000 clones; around 89% were seen once. With V trimmed by 6 bases and J by 6 bases, 11 bases remained unmatched. The CDR3 length is 15 residues. CDR1 is SNHLY, CDR2 FYNNEI, per germline. Sequenced sample: peripheral blood. The sequence was obtained from a man between 18 and 29 years old who had recovered from COVID-19. This chain links TRBV2 with TRBJ1-5; 7 bases are shared with TRBD1. The CDR3 spells CASRAGTVPGQPQHF. The CDR3 DNA follows: TGTGCCAGCAGGGCCGGGACAGTTCCTGGTCAGCCCCAGCATTTT. Based on the CDR3 plus reference TRBV2 and TRBJ1-5, the full variable domain is EPEVTQTPSHQVTQMGQEVILRCVPISNHLYFYWYRQILGQKVEFLVSFYNNEISEKSEIFDDQFSVERPDGSNFTLKIRSTKLEDSAMYFCASRAGTVPGQPQHFGDGTRLSIL.